The next 16 T cell receptor beta chains were all read from a single sample in a study of T cell responses to AZD1222 COVID-19 vaccine (dated by TCRdb to the early 2020s). This specimen's time point label, interpreted: about 28 days (+/-7) after the second vaccine dose. The library was produced with the immunoSEQ multiplex PCR assay. Drawn from immuneACCESS, this table holds only the in-frame rearrangements with V and J called that TCRdb kept. Clones are partly lost; checked studies trace under half to an unresolved V gene and leave the rest unexplained. This sample is represented by tens of thousands of clones; approximately 91% of them were singletons. Roughly 7.2% of the sample lies in the top ten. The sample here was peripheral blood, taken 28 days after the second AZD1222 dose. These receptors came from an adult who received the AZD1222 COVID-19 vaccine.

This chain links TRBV6-5 with TRBJ1-1; unclear D gene. The CDR3 runs 15 residues. The V end lost 0 bases, the J end lost 0 bases, and 8 bases lay between the germline ends. Germline V gives CDR1 MNHEY, CDR2 SVGAGI. DNA of the CDR3: TGTGCCAGCAGTTACTCGCAGTTTCTGAACACTGAAGCTTTCTTT. Translation gives CASSYSQFLNTEAFF.

J is TRBJ2-7 and V is TRBV6-5; no reliable D call. V was shortened by 2 bases and J by 0 bases, with 11 bases between the two germline ends. Germline V lookup: CDR1 MNHEY, CDR2 SVGAGI. The CDR3 extends over 15 amino acids. The CDR3 coding sequence is TGTGCCAGCAGTTACACGGACGACTTCTCCTACGAGCAGTACTTC. The encoded protein is CASSYTDDFSYEQYF.

The chain has TRBV7-2 and TRBJ1-2; D is unclear. Trimming took 6 bases from V and 8 from J, leaving 19 bases between them. The germline V gene encodes CDR1 SGHTA and CDR2 FQGNSA. The CDR3 is 14 residues long. CDR3 nucleotides: TGTGCCAGCAGTACTGATGGCCCCCAAAGGGGCTACACCTTC. Translating gives CASSTDGPQRGYTF.

The chain recombines TRBV7-6 with TRBJ2-1, with D unclear. Germline V gene sequence: CDR1 SGHVS, CDR2 FNYEAQ. The germline V and J ends were trimmed by 1 base and 8 bases, with 3 bases remaining between them. The CDR3 is 11 residues long. CDR3 in DNA: TGTGCCAGCAGCTTAGAGGATGAGCAGTTCTTC. It yields the protein CASSLEDEQFF.

This clone turned up a few times. This chain joins TRBV15 and TRBJ1-2; TRBD1 agrees at 10 bases. Germline assignment: CDR1 LNHNV and CDR2 YYDKDF (reference sequence). V shed 0 bases, J shed 2 bases, and the junction held 3 bases outside the gene matches. This CDR3 spans 16 amino acids. Here the CDR3 DNA reads TGTGCCACCAGCAGAGACCCGGACAGGGGGAACTATGGCTACACCTTC. This encodes CATSRDPDRGNYGYTF. Looking up the rest from reference TRBV15 and TRBJ1-2 gives the full variable domain: DAMVIQNPRYQVTQFGKPVTLSCSQTLNHNVMYWYQQKSSQAPKLLFHYYDKDFNNEADTPDNFQSRRPNTSFCFLDIRSPGLGDTAMYLCATSRDPDRGNYGYTFGSGTRLTVV.

V is TRBV7-9 and J is TRBJ2-1; D ambiguous. Between the trimmed V and J ends, which lost 2 bases and 2 bases, there was a span of 7 bases. The CDR3 is 14 residues long. Germline values: CDR1 SEHNR, CDR2 FQNEAQ (reference sequence). CDR3 bases: TGTGCCAGCAGCTTAACTCAAGCCTACAATGAGCAGTTCTTC. Translation gives CASSLTQAYNEQFF.

This clone was seen more than once but under ten times. DNA for the CDR3: TGTGCCAGCAGTTACCCCAGCGGGAGGCCCTACAATGAGCAGTTCTTC. This gives the protein CASSYPSGRPYNEQFF. This chain uses TRBV6-2 or TRBV6-3 with TRBJ2-1; TRBD2 agrees at 9 bases. The CDR3 sequence is 16 residues long. J lost 2 bases, V lost 2 bases, and 4 bases had no gene match. Germline CDR1 is MNHEY and CDR2 is SVGEGT.

The rearrangement joins TRBV9 to TRBJ1-1; 8 positions match TRBD1. Germline loops: CDR1 SGDLS, CDR2 YYNGEE. The V and J ends lost 3 bases and 4 bases, in that order; junction bases with no gene match: 20. The CDR3 has 19 amino acids. The DNA for the CDR3 is TGTGCCAGCAGCGCGAGCTGGGGAGGAGACAGGGGTCGAAGCACTGAAGCTTTCTTT. Translation: CASSASWGGDRGRSTEAFF.

The chain links TRBV2 to TRBJ1-5, with D possibly TRBD1 on 6 matching bases. V dropped 7 bases and J dropped 6 bases, with 13 bases sitting between them. The CDR3 is 13 residues long. Germline CDR1 SNHLY, CDR2 FYNNEI. The CDR3 loop is CASKGGSFQPQHF. CDR3 in DNA: TGTGCCAGCAAGGGGGGTTCATTTCAGCCCCAGCATTTT.

The chain is built from TRBV6-2 or TRBV6-3 and TRBJ2-5; D is undetermined. From germline, CDR1 is MNHEY and CDR2 SVGEGT. Trimming took 6 bases from V and 5 from J, leaving 7 bases between them. There are 11 residues in the CDR3. As DNA, the CDR3 is TGTGCCAGCAGCCCACTCGAGACCCAGTACTTC. Encoded protein: CASSPLETQYF.

The chain carries TRBV29-1 and TRBJ1-5; D is perhaps TRBD1 (5 bases). The CDR3 is made up of 14 amino acids. V was pared by 5 bases and J by 2 bases, with 13 bases between. CDR1 is SQVTM, CDR2 ANQGSEA, per germline. The CDR3 loop reads CSVRPGPGNQPQHF. In nucleotides, the CDR3 is TGCAGCGTTCGGCCGGGACCAGGCAATCAGCCCCAGCATTTT.

This clone was counted a single time. V gene TRBV7-2 combines with J gene TRBJ1-2; D ambiguous. The CDR3 is 14 amino acids. The V and J ends lost 1 base and 2 bases respectively, with 8 bases between them. The germline gives CDR1 SGHTA, CDR2 FQGNSA. Here the CDR3 DNA reads TGTGCCAGCAGCTTAGTTAGTCGGAACTATGGCTACACCTTC. This encodes CASSLVSRNYGYTF.

V gene TRBV13 combines with J gene TRBJ2-3; 10 bases align to TRBD1. The junction had 7 bases not matched to a gene; V was cut back by 5 bases and J by 5 bases. CDR1 is PRHDT and CDR2 is FYEKMQ in the germline V gene (reference sequence). The CDR3 covers 15 residues. Here the CDR3 reads CASSRGQGRLDTQYF. CDR3 sequence (DNA): TGTGCCAGCAGCCGGGGACAGGGGAGGTTAGATACGCAGTATTTT.

The genes are TRBV29-1 and TRBJ1-5; a possible D gene is TRBD1 (5 bases). There are 13 residues in the CDR3. The germline V gene encodes CDR1 SQVTM and CDR2 ANQGSEA. Between the trimmed V and J ends, which lost 4 bases and 4 bases, there was a span of 11 bases. The chain's CDR3 is CSVVDSSNQPQHF. CDR3 in DNA: TGCAGCGTTGTTGACAGCTCTAATCAGCCCCAGCATTTT.

The V call is TRBV7-6, the J call TRBJ2-5; 7 bases are a match to TRBD1. This CDR3 has 16 residues. From germline, CDR1 is SGHVS and CDR2 FNYEAQ. J gave up 1 base and V 1 base, and 6 bases lay outside the gene matches. CDR3 in DNA: TGTGCCAGCAGCTTAGTGGCAGGGGGTCTCCAAGAGACCCAGTACTTC. This codes for CASSLVAGGLQETQYF.

The chain carries TRBV15 and TRBJ1-4; no definite D call. The germline V and J ends were trimmed by 5 bases and 2 bases, with 15 bases remaining between them. The CDR3 has 16 residues. Germline V gene sequence: CDR1 LNHNV, CDR2 YYDKDF (reference sequence). CDR3 nucleotide sequence: TGTGCCACCAGCCCCCGGATCGGGGAGACTAATGAAAAACTGTTTTTT. Protein sequence: CATSPRIGETNEKLFF. The full variable domain, completed using reference TRBV15 and TRBJ1-4, is DAMVIQNPRYQVTQFGKPVTLSCSQTLNHNVMYWYQQKSSQAPKLLFHYYDKDFNNEADTPDNFQSRRPNTSFCFLDIRSPGLGDTAMYLCATSPRIGETNEKLFFGSGTQLSVL.